A selection of T cell receptor beta chains follows, all from one sample in a study of regulatory T cells. The data were produced by immunoSEQ multiplex PCR, yet TCRdb's version contains in-frame clones alone and is incomplete. Of around 15,000 clones in the sample, roughly 90% were seen once. The sequencing sample was made of CD8+ T cells sorted from blood. These receptors all come from a person under 35 with CD3G deficiency. The CDR3 runs from the conserved cysteine through the conserved F or W. The order of the fields is clone size, V gene, J gene, CDR3 length, D gene, CDR3 DNA, CDR3 protein. A D gene is named only where the DNA matches it firmly. Clone size, where shown, is once, few, many, or a class for clones that have expanded.

clone_size: -; v_call: TRBV19; j_call: TRBJ2-5; cdr3_length: 13; d_call: -; cdr3_nt: TGTGCCAGTAGTATAGCAGGGGGGGAGACCCAGTACTTC; cdr3_aa: CASSIAGGETQYF
clone_size: -; v_call: TRBV4-1; j_call: TRBJ2-3; cdr3_length: 16; d_call: TRBD2; cdr3_nt: TGCGCCAGCAGCTGGGGGACTAGCGGGGTGACAGATACGCAGTATTTT; cdr3_aa: CASSWGTSGVTDTQYF
clone_size: -; v_call: TRBV7-8; j_call: TRBJ1-3; cdr3_length: 15; d_call: -; cdr3_nt: TGTGCCAGCAGCTTTTTCGGGGGCCCTGGAAACACCATATATTTT; cdr3_aa: CASSFFGGPGNTIYF
clone_size: -; v_call: TRBV7-8; j_call: TRBJ1-6; cdr3_length: 14; d_call: TRBD1; cdr3_nt: TGTGCCAGCAGCTCTCGACAGGGGGATTCACCCCTCCACTTT; cdr3_aa: CASSSRQGDSPLHF
clone_size: -; v_call: TRBV30; j_call: TRBJ1-1; cdr3_length: 17; d_call: -; cdr3_nt: TGTGCCTGGAGTCCTAGGGGGGTAGCCCTCATGAACACTGAAGCTTTCTTT; cdr3_aa: CAWSPRGVALMNTEAFF
clone_size: -; v_call: TRBV7-9; j_call: TRBJ1-2; cdr3_length: 15; d_call: TRBD1; cdr3_nt: TGTGCCAGCAGCCCGTCCGGGACAGGCGGCTATGGCTACACCTTC; cdr3_aa: CASSPSGTGGYGYTF
clone_size: once; v_call: TRBV19; j_call: TRBJ2-2; cdr3_length: 14; d_call: -; cdr3_nt: TGTGCCAGTAGGATCGGGGGAACCGCCGGGGAGCTGTTTTTT; cdr3_aa: CASRIGGTAGELFF
clone_size: -; v_call: TRBV11-2; j_call: TRBJ2-7; cdr3_length: 15; d_call: -; cdr3_nt: TGTGCCAGCAGCGCGCCGGTAAAGAGGGGCTACGAGCAGTACTTC; cdr3_aa: CASSAPVKRGYEQYF
clone_size: -; v_call: TRBV19; j_call: TRBJ2-1; cdr3_length: 17; d_call: -; cdr3_nt: TGTGCCAGTAGTATAGAAATGACGAGACACCCTTACAATGAGCAGTTCTTC; cdr3_aa: CASSIEMTRHPYNEQFF
clone_size: -; v_call: TRBV28; j_call: TRBJ2-7; cdr3_length: 14; d_call: TRBD2; cdr3_nt: TGTGCCAGCAGTTGGCGCGGGGGGAGCGACGAGCAGTACTTC; cdr3_aa: CASSWRGGSDEQYF
clone_size: -; v_call: TRBV6-6; j_call: TRBJ1-4; cdr3_length: 13; d_call: TRBD1; cdr3_nt: TGTGCCACCAGGGACAGGGTTAATGAAAAACTGTTTTTT; cdr3_aa: CATRDRVNEKLFF
clone_size: -; v_call: TRBV7-6; j_call: TRBJ2-3; cdr3_length: 13; d_call: -; cdr3_nt: TGTGCCAGCAGCTCCCCCCCCATCCATACGCAGTATTTT; cdr3_aa: CASSSPPIHTQYF
clone_size: -; v_call: TRBV28; j_call: TRBJ2-3; cdr3_length: 14; d_call: -; cdr3_nt: TGTGCCAGCAGTTTATCGGGGTTGGCAGATACGCAGTATTTT; cdr3_aa: CASSLSGLADTQYF
clone_size: -; v_call: TRBV29-1; j_call: TRBJ2-7; cdr3_length: 12; d_call: TRBD2; cdr3_nt: TGCAGCGTCAGGACGGGAGGGTACGAGCAGTACTTC; cdr3_aa: CSVRTGGYEQYF
clone_size: few; v_call: TRBV11-2; j_call: TRBJ2-7; cdr3_length: 11; d_call: -; cdr3_nt: TGTGCCAGCAGCTCCGGATGGGAGCAGTACTTC; cdr3_aa: CASSSGWEQYF
clone_size: -; v_call: TRBV11-2; j_call: TRBJ2-7; cdr3_length: 14; d_call: TRBD2; cdr3_nt: TGTGCCAGCAGCGCGCCGGGACTAGTCCACGAGCAGTACTTC; cdr3_aa: CASSAPGLVHEQYF
clone_size: -; v_call: TRBV19; j_call: TRBJ1-5; cdr3_length: 12; d_call: -; cdr3_nt: TGTGCCAGTACGTCAGGCAATCAGCCCCAGCATTTT; cdr3_aa: CASTSGNQPQHF
clone_size: -; v_call: TRBV5-1; j_call: TRBJ1-1; cdr3_length: 15; d_call: -; cdr3_nt: TGCGCCAGCAGCTTGGCCGACGGACTGAACACTGAAGCTTTCTTT; cdr3_aa: CASSLADGLNTEAFF
clone_size: once; v_call: TRBV28; j_call: TRBJ2-6; cdr3_length: 14; d_call: -; cdr3_nt: TGTGCCAGCGCCTTAGATCCCGGGGCCAACGTCCTGACTTTC; cdr3_aa: CASALDPGANVLTF
clone_size: medium-sized; v_call: TRBV6-1; j_call: TRBJ2-1; cdr3_length: 10; d_call: -; cdr3_nt: TGTGCCAGCGGAGCTAGTAATCGGTTCTTC; cdr3_aa: CASGASNRFF
clone_size: -; v_call: TRBV19; j_call: TRBJ1-1; cdr3_length: 16; d_call: TRBD1; cdr3_nt: TGTGCCAGTAGTATACGACCCGGGACAGGGAACACTGAAGCTTTCTTT; cdr3_aa: CASSIRPGTGNTEAFF
clone_size: once; v_call: TRBV18; j_call: TRBJ2-5; cdr3_length: 11; d_call: -; cdr3_nt: TGTGCCAGCTCACCACAAGAGACCCAGTACTTC; cdr3_aa: CASSPQETQYF
clone_size: -; v_call: TRBV5-1; j_call: TRBJ2-5; cdr3_length: 15; d_call: TRBD2; cdr3_nt: TGCGCCAGCAGCGTACTAGCGGGGGGGCTTGAGACCCAGTACTTC; cdr3_aa: CASSVLAGGLETQYF
clone_size: -; v_call: TRBV6-1; j_call: TRBJ2-7; cdr3_length: 9; d_call: -; cdr3_nt: TGTGCCAGCTCATACGAGCAGTACTTC; cdr3_aa: CASSYEQYF
clone_size: -; v_call: TRBV5-1; j_call: TRBJ1-1; cdr3_length: 14; d_call: -; cdr3_nt: TGCGCCAGCAGCTTGACAGAGCGGAACACTGAAGCTTTCTTT; cdr3_aa: CASSLTERNTEAFF
clone_size: -; v_call: TRBV6-6; j_call: TRBJ2-1; cdr3_length: 13; d_call: -; cdr3_nt: TGTGCCAGCAGTTATAAGGGGGGCAATGAGCAGTTCTTC; cdr3_aa: CASSYKGGNEQFF
clone_size: -; v_call: TRBV23-1; j_call: TRBJ2-7; cdr3_length: 15; d_call: -; cdr3_nt: TGCGCCAGCAGTCAGTCGGGGACGGCCTACTACGAGCAGTACTTC; cdr3_aa: CASSQSGTAYYEQYF
clone_size: -; v_call: TRBV28; j_call: TRBJ2-7; cdr3_length: 14; d_call: -; cdr3_nt: TGTGCCAGCAGTTTTGGGACGCGGCGATACGAGCAGTACTTC; cdr3_aa: CASSFGTRRYEQYF
clone_size: -; v_call: TRBV13; j_call: TRBJ2-7; cdr3_length: 14; d_call: TRBD2; cdr3_nt: TGCGCCAGCAGCCAAGGGGAGGGAACCTACGAGCAGTACTTC; cdr3_aa: CASSQGEGTYEQYF
clone_size: few; v_call: TRBV7-8; j_call: TRBJ2-7; cdr3_length: 12; d_call: -; cdr3_nt: TGTGCCAGCAGCCACTCTGCTGGCGAGCAGTACTTC; cdr3_aa: CASSHSAGEQYF
clone_size: -; v_call: TRBV7-9; j_call: TRBJ2-3; cdr3_length: 16; d_call: -; cdr3_nt: TGTGCCAGCAGCTTACCGGGGACACCTATCACAGATACGCAGTATTTT; cdr3_aa: CASSLPGTPITDTQYF
clone_size: -; v_call: TRBV7-9; j_call: TRBJ2-1; cdr3_length: 15; d_call: -; cdr3_nt: TGTGCCAGCGGCCCGCGGCTATCCTTTACAGGTGAGCAGTTCTTC; cdr3_aa: CASGPRLSFTGEQFF
clone_size: once; v_call: TRBV6-6; j_call: TRBJ1-1; cdr3_length: 13; d_call: -; cdr3_nt: TGTGCCAGCAGTTACCTCTACGACACTGAAGCTTTCTTT; cdr3_aa: CASSYLYDTEAFF
clone_size: -; v_call: TRBV5-1; j_call: TRBJ2-3; cdr3_length: 15; d_call: -; cdr3_nt: TGCGCCAGCAGCTTGGCCGGAGGGTGGGCAGATACGCAGTATTTT; cdr3_aa: CASSLAGGWADTQYF
clone_size: -; v_call: TRBV9; j_call: TRBJ1-4; cdr3_length: 14; d_call: -; cdr3_nt: TGTGCCAGCAGCGCCGAGGGCTATAATGAAAAACTGTTTTTT; cdr3_aa: CASSAEGYNEKLFF
clone_size: -; v_call: TRBV5-1; j_call: TRBJ2-4; cdr3_length: 14; d_call: TRBD1; cdr3_nt: TGCGCCAGCAGCTTAGAGGGGGCGGGAAACATTCAGTACTTC; cdr3_aa: CASSLEGAGNIQYF
clone_size: -; v_call: TRBV6-1; j_call: TRBJ1-1; cdr3_length: 17; d_call: TRBD1; cdr3_nt: TGTGCCAGCAGTGAACACCCGAGGGACAGGGGAGAAACTGAAGCTTTCTTT; cdr3_aa: CASSEHPRDRGETEAFF
clone_size: -; v_call: TRBV7-8; j_call: TRBJ2-4; cdr3_length: 18; d_call: -; cdr3_nt: TGTGCCAGCAGCTTAGAGCAGGGATTTGTTTTAGCCAAAAACATTCAGTACTTC; cdr3_aa: CASSLEQGFVLAKNIQYF
clone_size: -; v_call: TRBV2; j_call: TRBJ1-1; cdr3_length: 12; d_call: -; cdr3_nt: TGTGCCAGCAGGCCCATGAACACTGAAGCTTTCTTT; cdr3_aa: CASRPMNTEAFF
clone_size: -; v_call: TRBV2; j_call: TRBJ1-4; cdr3_length: 14; d_call: -; cdr3_nt: TGTGCCACCCGGGGGAGGAACGGTTATGAAAAACTGTTTTTT; cdr3_aa: CATRGRNGYEKLFF
clone_size: -; v_call: TRBV7-2; j_call: TRBJ2-7; cdr3_length: 15; d_call: -; cdr3_nt: TGTGCCAGCAGCTTCGGGCTGACACCGACCTACGAGCAGTACTTC; cdr3_aa: CASSFGLTPTYEQYF
clone_size: -; v_call: TRBV7-8; j_call: TRBJ2-1; cdr3_length: 12; d_call: TRBD2; cdr3_nt: TGTGCCAGCAGCTTGGGGGGGGGTGAGCAGTTCTTC; cdr3_aa: CASSLGGGEQFF
clone_size: -; v_call: TRBV13; j_call: TRBJ2-5; cdr3_length: 13; d_call: -; cdr3_nt: TGTGCCAGCAGCCCCACGCCAGAAGAGACCCAGTACTTC; cdr3_aa: CASSPTPEETQYF
clone_size: -; v_call: TRBV10-2; j_call: TRBJ2-3; cdr3_length: 16; d_call: TRBD2; cdr3_nt: TGCGCCAGCAGTGAGGGGACTAGCGGGCGTACAGATACGCAGTATTTT; cdr3_aa: CASSEGTSGRTDTQYF
clone_size: -; v_call: TRBV13; j_call: TRBJ2-7; cdr3_length: 15; d_call: TRBD2; cdr3_nt: TGTGCCAGCAGCTTACTCGGCGGGGGGGCCTACGAGCAGTACTTC; cdr3_aa: CASSLLGGGAYEQYF